This TCR beta chain was captured by sequencing in a study of T cells in localized non-small cell lung cancer. Study-level points and caveats: There was higher T cell clonality in uninvolved adjacent lung than in tumor, and it was highest there. It remains possible that heterogeneity exists, since only one tumor region was sequenced. The study detected a median roughly 56 of the top 100 tumor clones in adjacent lung.

Clones were sequenced by immunoSEQ multiplex PCR, and TCRdb holds only the in-frame ones, with some missing. The sample has tens of thousands of clones; approximately 90% are singletons. Note on this clone: Its specificity is unknown. An end of the junction differs from the germline gene, which may be a read error.

Looked up from germline, CDR1 is SGHTA and CDR2 is FQGTGA. CDR3 size: 13 residues. The sequence came from a female donor of 60 years or more with stage II lung adenocarcinoma. The chain carries TRBV7-3 and TRBJ2-3; 11 bases map to TRBD1. The material sequenced was peripheral blood mononuclear cells, taken before any cancer treatment. The CDR3: CASSLVQGQGVTF. DNA for the CDR3: TGTGCCAGCAGCTTAGTCCAGGGACAGGGGGTAACCTTT. Looking up the rest from reference TRBV7-3 and TRBJ2-3 gives the full variable domain: GAGVSQTPSNKVTEKGKYVELRCDPISGHTALYWYRQSLGQGPEFLIYFQGTGAADDSGLPNDRFFAVRPEGSVSTLKIQRTERGDSAVYLCASSLVQGQGVTFGPGTRLTVL.